The T cell receptor (beta chain) described here comes from a study of early T cells in non-severe SARS-CoV-2 infection. Overall study context: From unsorted whole blood, bulk RNA was sequenced, and the chains remained unpaired. The study, taken as a whole, reports: Matching results from VDJdb favored anti-spike CD8 responses, leaving private and CD4 specificities undetected.

Individual cDNA molecules received unique molecular identifiers. TCRdb processed the 5' RACE reads anew with MiXCR; each CDR3 protein has one entry. Of 50,000 to 65,000 distinct CDR3 sequences in the sample, around 20% were seen once. Note on this clonotype: Its specificity is not known.

The specimen was whole blood, collected at baseline. The TCR was taken from an adult who was a healthcare worker with PCR-confirmed SARS-CoV-2 infection or an uninfected control (not recorded which).

The DNA for the CDR3 is TGTGCCAGCAGTGAAGGCCCAGCAGGTTATGAGCAGTTCTTC. Its protein product is CASSEGPAGYEQFF. The chain links TRBV2 to TRBJ2-1, with no clear D. Germline CDR1 is SNHLY and CDR2 is FYNNEI. V dropped 1 base and J dropped 8 bases, with 12 bases sitting between them. CDR3 length: 14 residues. Filled out from reference TRBV2 and TRBJ2-1, the complete variable domain reads EPEVTQTPSHQVTQMGQEVILRCVPISNHLYFYWYRQILGQKVEFLVSFYNNEISEKSEIFDDQFSVERPDGSNFTLKIRSTKLEDSAMYFCASSEGPAGYEQFFGPGTRLTVL.